This T cell receptor (beta chain) appears in the sequencing data of a study of T-cell reconstitution after alpha-beta-depleted transplantation in children. Unique molecular identifiers were built into the TCRbeta library. One entry per CDR3 protein results from TCRdb running MiXCR on the PCR reads. The sample carries about 640,000 distinct CDR3 sequences, approximately 15% recorded once. V was clipped by 5 bases and J by 7 bases, with 15 bases between them. The CDR3 is 15 residues long. This clonotype occurred many times. The chain employs TRBV12-3 or TRBV12-4 and TRBJ1-6; tentative D call: TRBD1 (5 bases). The source was PBMCs from the stem cell graft donor, collected from the stem cell graft. The TCR originated in a human donor who donated a stem cell graft to a child with acute myeloid leukemia. The CDR3 sequence is CASSGTGTTNSPLHF. CDR3 DNA: TGTGCCAGCAGTGGGACCGGGACGACGAATTCACCCCTCCACTTT.